The entry below gives a single T cell receptor beta chain sequence along with its context. This CDR3 contains 13 residues. Germline-derived CDR1 and CDR2 are SGHNT and YENEEA. Trimming stripped 1 base from V and 6 bases from J, with 9 bases between. Data came from immunoSEQ multiplex PCR; TCRdb stores just in-frame clones and leaves some out. Of a few hundred thousand clones in the sample, about 80% were seen once. The record originates from a study of blood T cell repertoires in COVID-19. The sequencing input was peripheral blood. The chain uses TRBV11-3 and TRBJ1-1; D remains ambiguous. This receptor was identified in a woman aged 45 to 65 with acute or convalescent COVID-19. The CDR3 here is CASSLVSGSEAFF. The CDR3 DNA reads as TGTGCCAGCAGCTTAGTGTCCGGGTCTGAAGCTTTCTTT. Filled out from reference TRBV11-3 and TRBJ1-1, the complete variable domain reads EAGVVQSPRYKIIEKKQPVAFWCNPISGHNTLYWYLQNLGQGPELLIRYENEEAVDDSQLPKDRFSAERLKGVDSTLKIQPAELGDSAVYLCASSLVSGSEAFFGQGTRLTVV.